The rows below give T cell receptor beta chains drawn from one sample of a study of blood T cell repertoires in COVID-19. Generated by immunoSEQ multiplex PCR, the TCRdb table keeps only in-frame clones and is missing some. The sample has under 200,000 clones, around 83% seen once; the top ten hold roughly 19%. The sequencing input was peripheral blood. The receptors here all came from a woman aged 70 to 79 who had recovered from COVID-19. Both conserved end residues are part of each CDR3. Fields, in order: D gene, V gene, J gene, CDR3 length, clone size, CDR3 protein, CDR3 DNA. A D gene is named only where the DNA matches it firmly. Expanded clones get a size class; other rows say once, few or many, or leave the size out.

>TRBD1|TRBV27|TRBJ1-1|18|.
CASSSQGGRPSSRAEAFF
TGTGCCAGCAGTTCACAGGGGGGACGCCCCTCGTCCAGGGCTGAAGCTTTCTTT
>.|TRBV19|TRBJ1-4|12|.
CATGGDSEKLFF
TGTGCCACCGGAGGAGATTCTGAAAAACTGTTTTTT
>.|TRBV2|TRBJ1-2|14|.
CASRESPGSYGYTF
TGTGCCAGCAGAGAGTCACCGGGGAGCTATGGCTACACCTTC
>.|TRBV2|TRBJ1-1|15|.
CASRLRTATNTEAFF
TGTGCCAGCCGACTACGGACAGCGACGAACACTGAAGCTTTCTTT
>TRBD2|TRBV3-1/TRBV3-2|TRBJ2-1|18|.
CASSGGFLAEHSYNEQFF
TGTGCCAGCAGCGGAGGGTTCCTAGCGGAACACTCCTACAATGAGCAGTTCTTC
>TRBD1|TRBV7-3|TRBJ2-1|14|.
CASSTGTGGKEQFF
TGTGCCAGCAGCACCGGGACAGGGGGCAAAGAGCAGTTCTTC
>TRBD1|TRBV18|TRBJ1-1|14|.
CASSWTGVSTEAFF
TGTGCCAGCTCGTGGACAGGGGTGAGCACTGAAGCTTTCTTT
>.|TRBV18|TRBJ1-1|14|.
CASSPGRENTEAFF
TGTGCCAGCTCACCTGGCAGGGAGAACACTGAAGCTTTCTTT
>TRBD2|TRBV7-9|TRBJ2-1|14|.
CASSPDGTSNEQFF
TGTGCCAGCAGCCCGGACGGGACTAGCAATGAGCAGTTCTTC
>TRBD1|TRBV15|TRBJ1-1|15|once
CATMDREGLNTEAFF
TGTGCCACTATGGACAGGGAGGGACTGAACACTGAAGCTTTCTTT
>.|TRBV5-4|TRBJ2-5|12|once
CASSTGTWTQYF
TGTGCCAGCAGTACGGGAACTTGGACCCAGTACTTC
>.|TRBV28|TRBJ2-7|15|.
CASSLPGSKGNEQYF
TGTGCCAGCAGCCTACCCGGGAGTAAGGGGAACGAGCAGTACTTC
>TRBD1|TRBV7-3|TRBJ2-5|13|.
CASSTTGGWTQYF
TGTGCCAGCAGCACCACAGGGGGATGGACCCAGTACTTC
>TRBD1|TRBV20-1|TRBJ1-2|11|.
CSATRQGRYTF
TGCAGTGCGACCCGACAGGGGCGCTACACCTTC
>.|TRBV10-3|TRBJ2-5|11|.
CAITDQETQYF
TGTGCCATCACGGACCAAGAGACCCAGTACTTC
>TRBD2|TRBV5-1|TRBJ2-3|14|.
CASSPYSGTDTQYF
TGCGCCAGCAGCCCCTATAGCGGGACAGATACGCAGTATTTT
>.|TRBV18|TRBJ1-3|18|.
CASSPGGGGAFSGNTIYF
TGTGCCAGCTCACCAGGCGGGGGAGGTGCGTTCTCTGGAAACACCATATATTTT
>.|TRBV7-3|TRBJ1-1|12|.
CTSSPGGTEAFF
TGTACCAGCAGCCCAGGTGGGACTGAAGCTTTCTTT
>.|TRBV9|TRBJ1-2|12|few
CASRAGGYGYTF
TGTGCCAGCAGGGCGGGTGGCTATGGCTACACCTTC
>.|TRBV9|TRBJ1-2|13|.
CASSVGWGGGYTF
TGTGCCAGCAGCGTTGGTTGGGGAGGTGGCTACACCTTC
>TRBD2|TRBV9|TRBJ2-1|15|.
CASSPPPGLRNEQFF
TGTGCCAGCAGCCCCCCCCCGGGACTACGGAATGAGCAGTTCTTC
>.|TRBV5-1|TRBJ1-2|14|.
CASSDGQSGYGYTF
TGCGCCAGCAGCGATGGACAGTCCGGCTATGGCTACACCTTC
>TRBD1|TRBV19|TRBJ2-1|15|.
CASSSRTGAYNEQFF
TGTGCCAGTAGTAGTAGGACAGGGGCCTACAATGAGCAGTTCTTC
>.|TRBV27|TRBJ1-5|13|few
CASSANGGQPQHF
TGTGCCAGCAGTGCAAATGGGGGCCAGCCCCAGCATTTT
>.|TRBV5-8|TRBJ2-5|12|.
CASSPRVETQYF
TGTGCCAGCAGCCCGAGGGTGGAGACCCAGTACTTC
>TRBD1|TRBV6-5|TRBJ1-6|15|.
CASSYRGQGNSPLHF
TGTGCCAGCAGTTACAGGGGACAGGGTAATTCACCCCTCCACTTT